This entry lists 7 T cell receptor beta chains sequenced from one sample in a study of CD4 T cells in relation to SARS-CoV-2 and coronaviruses. Unexposed donor CD4+ T cells date from about 2011-2018, before the COVID-19 pandemic. CD4+ T cells were isolated from the cells after about ten days of culture. Clones were read by immunoSEQ multiplex PCR, and TCRdb kept only the in-frame ones, dropping some. Of some 29,000 clones in the sample, 60% to 85% are singletons; the top ten hold over 12%. These receptors lack a known antigen. The sequencing input was CD4+ T cells from PBMCs, cultured in vitro. The receptor source for this set is a human donor in good health.

The CDR3 DNA is TGTGCCAGCAGCCCTGGTGAGCTTTCGGGCTCCCAAGAGACCCAGTACTTC. It is translated as CASSPGELSGSQETQYF. This chain joins TRBV4-2 and TRBJ2-5; D is unresolved. Deletions cut 4 bases from V and 1 base from J, with 19 bases between. The CDR3 sequence is 17 residues long. Germline values: CDR1 LGHNA, CDR2 YNFKEQ.

This chain uses TRBV11-3 with TRBJ2-1; 7 bases match TRBD2. The CDR3 spans 15 residues. With 6 bases clipped from V and 2 bases from J, the junction kept 7 bases outside the gene matches. The germline V gene encodes CDR1 SGHNT and CDR2 YENEEA. CDR3 DNA: TGTGCCAGCAGGAGGGAGGGGTCCCCCTACAATGAGCAGTTCTTC. Its translation: CASRREGSPYNEQFF.

V usage is TRBV10-3 and J usage is TRBJ1-4; D is ambiguous. The CDR3 runs to 15 residues. With 11 bases removed from V and 7 bases from J, the gap between germline ends came to 23 bases. The germline CDR1 and CDR2 sequences are ENHRY and SYGVKD. CDR3 DNA sequence: TGTGCCCCCGAGGAAGGGTTATTTGTGGTTGAAAAACTGTTTTTT. The encoded protein is CAPEEGLFVVEKLFF.

This sequence joins TRBV5-6 and TRBJ1-6; D is possibly TRBD1 (5 bases). CDR1 is SGHDT, CDR2 YYEEEE, per germline. The CDR3 length is 14 residues. V was clipped by 0 bases and J by 10 bases, with 11 bases between them. The CDR3 DNA reads as TGTGCCAGCAGCTTGGTGCAGGGCGGGTCACCCCTCCACTTT. It yields the protein CASSLVQGGSPLHF.

The CDR3 DNA reads as TGCAGCGTTCCCCTTTGGGCGACAGGGAACTATGGCTACACCTTC. It specifies CSVPLWATGNYGYTF. The genes are TRBV29-1 and TRBJ1-2, with 7 bases fitting TRBD1. V lost 5 bases to trimming and J lost 2 bases; unmatched junction nucleotides: 11. CDR3 length: 15 residues. Germline V gene lookup returns CDR1 SQVTM and CDR2 ANQGSEA. Based on the CDR3 plus reference TRBV29-1 and TRBJ1-2, the full variable domain is SAVISQKPSRDICQRGTSLTIQCQVDSQVTMMFWYRQQPGQSLTLIATANQGSEATYESGFVIDKFPISRPNLTFSTLTVSNMSPEDSSIYLCSVPLWATGNYGYTFGSGTRLTVV.

V and J are TRBV11-2 and TRBJ2-5; TRBD1 matches 10 bases. The CDR3 runs to 15 residues. The ends lost 5 bases at V and 5 bases at J; junction bases unmatched: 8. Looked up from germline, CDR1 is SGHAT and CDR2 is FQNNGV. The CDR3 sequence: CASSTQGQGLETQYF. CDR3 bases: TGTGCCAGCAGCACCCAGGGACAGGGGTTGGAGACCCAGTACTTC.

V and J are TRBV6-2 or TRBV6-3 and TRBJ2-1; 8 bases line up with TRBD2. Germline assignment: CDR1 MNHEY and CDR2 SVGEGT. This CDR3 has 15 residues. The V gene end was trimmed by 4 bases and the J gene end by 2 bases; junction bases not matched to a gene: 4. CDR3 sequence reads: CASSLIAGTYNEQFF. CDR3 DNA sequence: TGTGCCAGCAGTTTAATAGCGGGAACCTACAATGAGCAGTTCTTC.